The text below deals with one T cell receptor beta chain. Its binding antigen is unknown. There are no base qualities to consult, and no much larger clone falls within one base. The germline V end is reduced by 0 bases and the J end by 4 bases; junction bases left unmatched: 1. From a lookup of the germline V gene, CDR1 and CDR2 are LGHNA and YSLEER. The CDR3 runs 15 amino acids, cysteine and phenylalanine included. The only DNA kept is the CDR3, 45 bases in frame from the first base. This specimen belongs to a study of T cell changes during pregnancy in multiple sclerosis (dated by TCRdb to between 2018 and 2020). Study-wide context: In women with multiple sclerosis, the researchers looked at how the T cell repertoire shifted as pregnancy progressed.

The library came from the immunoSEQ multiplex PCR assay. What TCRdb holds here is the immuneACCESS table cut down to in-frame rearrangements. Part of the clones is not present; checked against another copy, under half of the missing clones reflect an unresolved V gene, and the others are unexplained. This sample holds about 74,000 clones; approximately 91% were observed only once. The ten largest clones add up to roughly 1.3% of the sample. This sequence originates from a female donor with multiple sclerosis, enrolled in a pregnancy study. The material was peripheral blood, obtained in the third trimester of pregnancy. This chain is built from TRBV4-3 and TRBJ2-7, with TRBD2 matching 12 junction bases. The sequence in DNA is TGCGCCAGCAGCCAAGATCTAGCGGGGGGGTACGAGCAGTACTTC. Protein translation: CASSQDLAGGYEQYF.